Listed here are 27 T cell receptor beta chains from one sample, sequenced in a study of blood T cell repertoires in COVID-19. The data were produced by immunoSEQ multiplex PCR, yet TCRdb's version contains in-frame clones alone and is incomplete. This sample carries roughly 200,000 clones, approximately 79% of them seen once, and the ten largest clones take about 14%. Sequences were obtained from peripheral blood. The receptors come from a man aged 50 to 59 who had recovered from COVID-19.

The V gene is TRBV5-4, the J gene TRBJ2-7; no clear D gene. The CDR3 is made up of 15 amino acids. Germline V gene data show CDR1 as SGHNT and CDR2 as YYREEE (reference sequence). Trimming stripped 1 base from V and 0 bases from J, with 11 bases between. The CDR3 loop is CASSLLQRSSYEQYF. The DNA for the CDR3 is TGTGCCAGCAGCTTGTTGCAACGGAGCTCCTACGAGCAGTACTTC.

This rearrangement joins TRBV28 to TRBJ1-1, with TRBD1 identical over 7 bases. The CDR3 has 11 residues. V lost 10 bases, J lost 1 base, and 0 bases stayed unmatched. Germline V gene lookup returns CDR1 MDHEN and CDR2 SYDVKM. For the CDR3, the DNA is TGTGCCACAGGGGGGAACACTGAAGCTTTCTTT. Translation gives CATGGNTEAFF.

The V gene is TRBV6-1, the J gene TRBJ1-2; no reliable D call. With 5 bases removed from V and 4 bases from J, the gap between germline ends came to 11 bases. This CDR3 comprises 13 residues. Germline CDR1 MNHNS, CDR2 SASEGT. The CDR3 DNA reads TGTGCCAGCAGTCAAGACGGTCCCTATGGCTACACCTTC. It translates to CASSQDGPYGYTF.

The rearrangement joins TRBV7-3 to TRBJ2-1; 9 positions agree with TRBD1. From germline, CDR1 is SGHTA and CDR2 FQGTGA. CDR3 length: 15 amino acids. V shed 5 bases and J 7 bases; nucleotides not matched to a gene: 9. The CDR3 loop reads CASSQPGTGNNEQFF. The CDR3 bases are TGTGCCAGCAGCCAGCCCGGGACAGGGAATAATGAGCAGTTCTTC.

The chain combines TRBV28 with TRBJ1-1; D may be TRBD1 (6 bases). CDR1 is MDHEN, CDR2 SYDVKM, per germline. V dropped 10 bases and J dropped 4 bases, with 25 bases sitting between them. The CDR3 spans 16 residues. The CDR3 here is CANPYSSGGVCTEAFF. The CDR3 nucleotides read TGTGCCAACCCCTACAGTTCTGGGGGCGTATGCACTGAAGCTTTCTTT.

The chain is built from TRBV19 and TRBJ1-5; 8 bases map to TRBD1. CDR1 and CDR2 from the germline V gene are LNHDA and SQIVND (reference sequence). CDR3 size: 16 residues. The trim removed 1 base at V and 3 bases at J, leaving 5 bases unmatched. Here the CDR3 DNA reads TGTGCCAGTAGTATAGGGACAGGGAATATCAATCAGCCCCAGCATTTT. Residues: CASSIGTGNINQPQHF.

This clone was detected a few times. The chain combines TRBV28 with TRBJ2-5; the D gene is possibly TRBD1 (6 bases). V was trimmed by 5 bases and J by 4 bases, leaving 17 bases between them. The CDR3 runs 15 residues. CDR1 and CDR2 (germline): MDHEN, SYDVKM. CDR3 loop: CASSQPLSGAETQYF. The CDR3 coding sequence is TGTGCCAGCAGTCAGCCCTTGTCAGGGGCAGAGACCCAGTACTTC.

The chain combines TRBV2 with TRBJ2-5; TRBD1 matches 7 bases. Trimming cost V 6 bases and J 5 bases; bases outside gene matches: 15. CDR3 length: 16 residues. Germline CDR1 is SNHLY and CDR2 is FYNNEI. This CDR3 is CASRPRGTAFGETQYF. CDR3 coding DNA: TGTGCCAGCAGACCCCGTGGGACAGCCTTCGGGGAGACCCAGTACTTC.

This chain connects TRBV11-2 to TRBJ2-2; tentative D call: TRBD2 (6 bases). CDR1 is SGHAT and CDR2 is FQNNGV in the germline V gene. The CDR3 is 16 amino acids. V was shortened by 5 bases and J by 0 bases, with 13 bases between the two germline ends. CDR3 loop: CASSLRGTPNTGELFF. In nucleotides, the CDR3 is TGTGCCAGCAGCCTCCGCGGGACCCCGAACACCGGGGAGCTGTTTTTT.

The CDR3, as DNA: TGTGCCAGCAGTGAAATGGCCTCGCCCGGGGAGCTGTTTTTT. Its translation is CASSEMASPGELFF. V and J are TRBV2 and TRBJ2-2; no clear D. The germline V gene encodes CDR1 SNHLY and CDR2 FYNNEI. Trimming removed 2 bases from V and 6 bases from J, with 10 bases in between. The CDR3 has 14 residues.

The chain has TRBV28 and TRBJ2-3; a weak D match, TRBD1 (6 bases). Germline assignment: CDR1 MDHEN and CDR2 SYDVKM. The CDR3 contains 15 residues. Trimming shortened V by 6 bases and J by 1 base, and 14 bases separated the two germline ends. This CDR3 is CASRIQGRGTDTQYF. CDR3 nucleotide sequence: TGTGCCAGCAGGATACAGGGAAGGGGCACAGATACGCAGTATTTT.

CDR3 coding DNA: TGTGCCAGCAGCTTAACAACAGGGTTCCCTGAAGCTTTCTTT. Amino acids: CASSLTTGFPEAFF. The chain recombines TRBV27 with TRBJ1-1, with D perhaps TRBD1 (6 bases). V dropped 6 bases and J dropped 6 bases, with 17 bases sitting between them. The germline gives CDR1 MNHEY, CDR2 SMNVEV (reference sequence). This CDR3 spans 14 amino acids.

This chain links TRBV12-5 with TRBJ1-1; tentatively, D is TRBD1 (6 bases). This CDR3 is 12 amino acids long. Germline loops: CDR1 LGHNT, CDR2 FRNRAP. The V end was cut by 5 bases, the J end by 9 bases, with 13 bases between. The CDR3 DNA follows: TGTGCTAGTGGTCCGGACAGTGCCAAAGCTTTCTTT. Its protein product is CASGPDSAKAFF. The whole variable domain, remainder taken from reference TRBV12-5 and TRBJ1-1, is DARVTQTPRHKVTEMGQEVTMRCQPILGHNTVFWYRQTMMQGLELLAYFRNRAPLDDSGMPKDRFSAEMPDATLATLKIQPSEPRDSAVYFCASGPDSAKAFFGQGTRLTVV.

The CDR3 region has the DNA TGTGCCAGCAAAGGAGGGCCGGGACAGGGGAGTAGGGAGCTGTTTTTT. Residues: CASKGGPGQGSRELFF. This rearrangement joins TRBV27 to TRBJ2-2, with TRBD1 identical over 10 bases. CDR3 length equals 16 residues. V trimming: 7 bases; J trimming: 9 bases; junction bases outside the gene matches: 14. CDR1 MNHEY and CDR2 SMNVEV come from the germline V gene (reference sequence).

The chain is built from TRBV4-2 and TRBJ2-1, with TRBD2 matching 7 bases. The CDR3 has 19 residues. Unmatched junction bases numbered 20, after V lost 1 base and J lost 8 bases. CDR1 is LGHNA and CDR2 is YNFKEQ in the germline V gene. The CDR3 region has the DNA TGTGCCAGCAGCCAAGGGATTGGTGGACTGGCGGGAGATTTAGATGAGCAGTTCTTC. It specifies CASSQGIGGLAGDLDEQFF.

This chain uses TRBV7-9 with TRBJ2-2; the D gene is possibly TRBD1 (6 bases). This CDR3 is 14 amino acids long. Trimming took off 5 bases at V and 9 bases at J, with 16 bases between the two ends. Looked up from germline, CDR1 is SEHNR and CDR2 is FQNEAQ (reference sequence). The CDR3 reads CASSPPLRGRELFF. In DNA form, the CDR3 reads TGTGCCAGCAGCCCGCCTCTCAGGGGAAGGGAGCTGTTTTTT. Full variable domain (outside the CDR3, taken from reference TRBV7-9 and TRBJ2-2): DTGVSQNPRHKITKRGQNVTFRCDPISEHNRLYWYRQTLGQGPEFLTYFQNEAQLEKSRLLSDRFSAERPKGSFSTLEIQRTEQGDSAMYLCASSPPLRGRELFFGEGSRLTVL.

In DNA, the CDR3 is TGTGCCAGCAGCTTCGGGGAAGGAAGCACTGAAGCTTTCTTT. Amino acid sequence: CASSFGEGSTEAFF. The chain employs TRBV5-4 and TRBJ1-1; no definite D call. The CDR3 has 14 residues. Trimming took 2 bases from V and 4 from J, leaving 12 bases between them. Looked up from germline, CDR1 is SGHNT and CDR2 is YYREEE (reference sequence).

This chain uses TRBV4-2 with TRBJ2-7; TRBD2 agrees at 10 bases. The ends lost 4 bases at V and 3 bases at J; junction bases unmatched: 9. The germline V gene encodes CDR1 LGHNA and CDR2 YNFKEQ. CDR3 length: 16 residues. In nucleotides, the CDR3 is TGTGCCAGCAGCCTAGCAACCGGGACTAGCGTCTACGAGCAGTACTTC. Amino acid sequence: CASSLATGTSVYEQYF.

CDR3 nucleotides: TGTGCCACCAGTGAGACGGACAGGAGGATTGGCTACACCTTC. This sequence encodes CATSETDRRIGYTF. The chain carries TRBV24-1 and TRBJ1-2; 7 bases line up with TRBD1. The CDR3 loop spans 14 amino acids. Germline CDR1 is KGHDR and CDR2 is SFDVKD. With V trimmed by 4 bases and J by 7 bases, 8 bases remained unmatched.

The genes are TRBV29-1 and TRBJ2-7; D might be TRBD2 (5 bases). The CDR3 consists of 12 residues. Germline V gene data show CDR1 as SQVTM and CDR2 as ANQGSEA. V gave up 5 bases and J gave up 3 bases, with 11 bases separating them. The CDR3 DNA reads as TGCAGCGTTTACGGGGATGACTACGAGCAGTACTTC. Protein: CSVYGDDYEQYF.

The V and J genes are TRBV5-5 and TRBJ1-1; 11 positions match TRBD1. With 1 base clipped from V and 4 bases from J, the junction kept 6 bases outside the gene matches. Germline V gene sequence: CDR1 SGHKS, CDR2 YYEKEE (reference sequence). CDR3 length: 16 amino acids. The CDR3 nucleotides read TGTGCCAGCAGCTTGCGGACAGGGGGCTGGGGCACTGAAGCTTTCTTT. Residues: CASSLRTGGWGTEAFF.

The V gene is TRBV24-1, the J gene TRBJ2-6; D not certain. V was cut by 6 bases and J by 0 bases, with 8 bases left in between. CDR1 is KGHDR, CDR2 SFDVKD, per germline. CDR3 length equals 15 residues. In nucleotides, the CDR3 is TGTGCCACCAGTCGCGAGAGCTCTGGGGCCAACGTCCTGACTTTC. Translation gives CATSRESSGANVLTF.

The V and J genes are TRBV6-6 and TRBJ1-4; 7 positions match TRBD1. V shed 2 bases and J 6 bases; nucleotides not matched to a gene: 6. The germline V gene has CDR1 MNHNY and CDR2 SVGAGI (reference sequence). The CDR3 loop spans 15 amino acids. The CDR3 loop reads CASSYKGAGDEKLFF. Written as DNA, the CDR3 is TGTGCCAGCAGTTACAAGGGGGCAGGGGATGAAAAACTGTTTTTT.

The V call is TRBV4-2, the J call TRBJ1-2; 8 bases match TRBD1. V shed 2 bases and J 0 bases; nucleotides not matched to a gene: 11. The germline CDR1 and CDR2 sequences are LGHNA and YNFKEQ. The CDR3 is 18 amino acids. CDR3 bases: TGTGCCAGCAGCCAAAACGTGGGACAGGCCTTTTCTAACTATGGCTACACCTTC. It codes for CASSQNVGQAFSNYGYTF.

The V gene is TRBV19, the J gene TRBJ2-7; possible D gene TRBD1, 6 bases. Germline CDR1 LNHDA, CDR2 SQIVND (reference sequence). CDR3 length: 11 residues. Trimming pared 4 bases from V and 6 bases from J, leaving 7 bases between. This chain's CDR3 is CASSNRVEQYF. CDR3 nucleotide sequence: TGTGCCAGTAGTAACAGGGTCGAGCAGTACTTC.

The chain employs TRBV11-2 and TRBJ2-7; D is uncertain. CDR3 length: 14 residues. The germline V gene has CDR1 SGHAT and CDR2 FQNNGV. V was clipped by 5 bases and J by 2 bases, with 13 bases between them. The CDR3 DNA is TGTGCCAGCAGCCTTAACAGAGCTCCCTACGAGCAGTACTTC. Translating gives CASSLNRAPYEQYF.

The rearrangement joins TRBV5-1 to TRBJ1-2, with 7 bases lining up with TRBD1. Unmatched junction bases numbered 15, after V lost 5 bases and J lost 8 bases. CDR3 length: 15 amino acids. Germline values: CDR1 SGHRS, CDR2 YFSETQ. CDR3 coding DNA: TGCGCCAGCAGACGACCGGGACAGAGGTTTTCGGGCTACACCTTC. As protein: CASRRPGQRFSGYTF.